The 11 T cell receptor beta chains below all came from one sample that was sequenced in a study of siplizumab effects on memory and regulatory T cells. TCRdb's copy holds only in-frame clones and misses some; the assay was immunoSEQ multiplex PCR. This repertoire shows over 85,000 clones, around 94% found once; its top ten account for around 0.3%. The sequencing sample was made of non-Treg CD4+ T cells sorted from blood. These receptors were obtained from a human donor in good health.

The V and J genes are TRBV6-1 and TRBJ1-1; D is undetermined. Germline V CDR1 and CDR2: MNHNS, SASEGT. V lost 2 bases and J 7 bases, leaving 8 bases between the germline ends. This CDR3 is built from 12 residues. Written as DNA, the CDR3 is TGTGCCAGCAGTGAACAGGTTTATGAAGCTTTCTTT. It translates to CASSEQVYEAFF.

V is TRBV23-1 and J is TRBJ2-5, with 8 bases identical to TRBD1. TRBV23-1 belongs to the ORF category, with a function that is uncertain. V shed 2 bases, J shed 5 bases, and the junction held 7 bases outside the gene matches. This CDR3 has 15 amino acids. CDR3 region: CASSQRDRCVETQYF. As DNA, the CDR3 is TGCGCCAGCAGTCAACGGGACAGGTGTGTGGAGACCCAGTACTTC.

J is TRBJ1-3 and V is TRBV7-9; D is ambiguous. The CDR3 length is 14 residues. CDR1 SEHNR and CDR2 FQNEAQ come from the germline V gene (reference sequence). Trimming stripped 3 bases from V and 6 bases from J, with 12 bases between. The CDR3 region is CASSFKGNQNTIYF. The DNA for the CDR3 is TGTGCCAGCAGCTTCAAAGGGAATCAAAACACCATATATTTT.

The genes are TRBV19 and TRBJ1-4, with a weak D call TRBD1 (6 bases). The CDR3 spans 14 residues. Looked up from germline, CDR1 is LNHDA and CDR2 is SQIVND (reference sequence). With 3 bases removed from V and 7 bases from J, the gap between germline ends came to 12 bases. For the CDR3, the DNA is TGTGCCAGTAGTATTACAGGGTTCTCTGAAAAACTGTTTTTT. Its translation: CASSITGFSEKLFF.

The gene calls are TRBV7-2 and TRBJ2-1; D may match TRBD1 or TRBD2 (6 bases each). Germline V gene data show CDR1 as SGHTA and CDR2 as FQGNSA. The CDR3 sequence is 16 residues long. The V and J ends lost 5 bases and 0 bases respectively, with 14 bases between them. Written as DNA, the CDR3 is TGTGCCAGCAGCCCCCAAGGGGGGAGCTCCTACAATGAGCAGTTCTTC. It is translated as CASSPQGGSSYNEQFF.

The rearrangement joins TRBV27 to TRBJ2-6; D not resolved. The germline CDR1 and CDR2 sequences are MNHEY and SMNVEV (reference sequence). CDR3 length equals 15 residues. Trimming took off 2 bases at V and 1 base at J, with 6 bases between the two ends. CDR3 sequence (DNA): TGTGCCAGCAGTTTAGTGGGTTCTGGGGCCAACGTCCTGACTTTC. Amino acids: CASSLVGSGANVLTF.

The rearrangement links TRBV4-2 to TRBJ2-7, with D uncertain. The CDR3 covers 12 residues. V lost 1 base to trimming and J lost 6 bases, with 7 bases between them. The germline gives CDR1 LGHNA, CDR2 YNFKEQ. CDR3 in amino acids: CASSQAYGEQYF. As DNA, the CDR3 is TGTGCCAGCAGCCAAGCGTACGGCGAGCAGTACTTC.

The chain links TRBV19 to TRBJ1-1; D call uncertain. This CDR3 has 11 amino acids. CDR1 and CDR2 (germline): LNHDA, SQIVND (reference sequence). Trimming took 3 bases from V and 8 from J, leaving 7 bases between them. The CDR3 DNA follows: TGTGCCAGTAGTATGTCCGCGGAAGCTTTCTTT. Encoded protein: CASSMSAEAFF. The whole variable domain, filled in from reference TRBV19 and TRBJ1-1, reads DGGITQSPKYLFRKEGQNVTLSCEQNLNHDAMYWYRQDPGQGLRLIYYSQIVNDFQKGDIAEGYSVSREKKESFPLTVTSAQKNPTAFYLCASSMSAEAFFGQGTRLTVV.

The V gene is TRBV2, the J gene TRBJ2-1; D unresolved. Germline V gives CDR1 SNHLY, CDR2 FYNNEI. V gave up 3 bases and J gave up 8 bases, with 11 bases separating them. The CDR3 sequence is 13 residues long. CDR3 amino acids: CASSDLGRDEQFF. CDR3 DNA sequence: TGTGCCAGCAGTGACCTGGGCCGCGATGAGCAGTTCTTC.

The chain uses TRBV30 and TRBJ1-5; D call uncertain. This CDR3 spans 14 amino acids. CDR1 and CDR2 (germline): GTSNPN, SVGIG (reference sequence). V was trimmed by 2 bases and J by 7 bases, leaving 15 bases between them. The DNA of the CDR3 is TGTGCCTGGAGTAAGGTCAACCAAGGGCAGCCCCAGCATTTT. It is translated as CAWSKVNQGQPQHF.

The chain links TRBV5-1 to TRBJ1-2, with a tentative D call TRBD1 (5 bases). Germline V lookup: CDR1 SGHRS, CDR2 YFSETQ. The CDR3 is 15 amino acids. V lost 0 bases and J 2 bases, leaving 11 bases between the germline ends. In DNA form, the CDR3 reads TGCGCCAGCAGCTTGGCTGGGGCTTTGAACTATGGCTACACCTTC. It is translated as CASSLAGALNYGYTF. Full variable domain (rest looked up from reference TRBV5-1 and TRBJ1-2): KAGVTQTPRYLIKTRGQQVTLSCSPISGHRSVSWYQQTPGQGLQFLFEYFSETQRNKGNFPGRFSGRQFSNSRSEMNVSTLELGDSALYLCASSLAGALNYGYTFGSGTRLTVV.